This T cell receptor (beta chain) is drawn from a study of shared clonotypes between healthy human individuals. Measured with immunoSEQ multiplex PCR; TCRdb has only the in-frame clones, and not every one. Among more than 2 million clones listed, around 95% were seen once. The length of the CDR3 is 13 residues. CDR1 MNHEY and CDR2 SMNVEV come from the germline V gene (reference sequence). V was cut by 3 bases and J by 1 base, with 6 bases left in between. Naive CD8 cells lacked CD45RO, underwent positive selection for CCR7 and left out terminally differentiated effector memory CD45RA+ cells. With respect to this clone: The same CDR3 is also encoded by other DNA sequences in this sample.

This TCR derives from a man in his late teens or twenties in good health. Some clones in this sample may be carry-over from other donors' samples. The rearrangement links TRBV27 to TRBJ1-1; D is unclear. The sequenced sample consisted of naive CD8+ T cells from PBMCs. The CDR3 loop reads CASSFGKNTEAFF. The CDR3 region has the DNA TGTGCCAGCAGTTTCGGTAAGAACACTGAAGCTTTCTTT.